By proportion, the clone carrying this T cell receptor (beta chain) is medium-sized. The sample comes from a study of human T cells and chemical hapten exposure. Each CDR3 protein is one row after TCRdb ran MiXCR on the RACE reads. This sample has about 83,000 distinct CDR3 sequences; about 6.8% occur once, and the top ten carry about 1.6%. Time point reported: patch test 1, 2 weeks after DPC sensitization. The treatment is: therapeutic diphenylcyclopropenone sensitization with weekly scalp DPC. Deletions cut 5 bases from V and 0 bases from J, with 12 bases between. The CDR3 extends over 15 amino acids. Germline V CDR1 and CDR2: LNHNV, YYDKDF (reference sequence).

Material: whole blood, obtained in connection with sensitization to the hapten diphenylcyclopropenone (DPC). This chain uses TRBV15 with TRBJ2-3; D gene unclear. The clonotype comes from a woman younger than 45 with alopecia areata. Some clones in this sample may be carry-over from other donors' samples. The chain's CDR3 is CATSVGIPSTDTQYF. In DNA, the CDR3 is TGTGCCACCAGCGTAGGGATCCCTAGCACAGATACGCAGTATTTT. The full variable domain, completed using reference TRBV15 and TRBJ2-3, is DAMVIQNPRYQVTQFGKPVTLSCSQTLNHNVMYWYQQKSSQAPKLLFHYYDKDFNNEADTPDNFQSRRPNTSFCFLDIRSPGLGDTAMYLCATSVGIPSTDTQYFGPGTRLTVL.